Listed below are T cell receptor beta chains from one sample, sequenced in a study of blood T cell repertoires in COVID-19. The protocol was immunoSEQ multiplex PCR, while the TCRdb copy is restricted to in-frame clones and leaves out a portion. Among about 100,000 clones, roughly 92% were seen once, and the ten largest hold around 5.7%. The sample consisted of peripheral blood. The source of these receptors is a man aged 70-80 years with acute or convalescent COVID-19. Each CDR3 is given with its conserved first and last residue. The order of the fields is V gene, clone size, J gene, D gene, CDR3 protein, CDR3 DNA. A D gene is named only where the DNA matches it firmly. Clone size, where shown, is once, few, many, or a class for clones that have expanded.

V: TRBV6-1
size: NA
J: TRBJ1-2
D: TRBD1
CDR3: CASSEGTGYGYTF
DNA: TGTGCCAGCAGTGAAGGGACAGGCTATGGCTACACCTTC

V: TRBV24-1
size: NA
J: TRBJ1-5
D: TRBD1
CDR3: CATSRGLGNQPQHF
DNA: TGTGCCACCAGTAGGGGGCTTGGCAATCAGCCCCAGCATTTT

V: TRBV7-3
size: NA
J: TRBJ2-1
D: TRBD2
CDR3: CASSLGGGTYNEQFF
DNA: TGTGCCAGCAGCTTAGGCGGGGGAACCTACAATGAGCAGTTCTTC

V: TRBV7-9
size: NA
J: TRBJ2-7
D: TRBD1
CDR3: CASSLEDRGYEQYF
DNA: TGTGCCAGCAGCTTAGAGGACAGGGGGTACGAGCAGTACTTC

V: TRBV12-3/TRBV12-4
size: NA
J: TRBJ2-7
D: NA
CDR3: CASSWGAYEQYF
DNA: TGTGCCAGCAGTTGGGGAGCTTACGAGCAGTACTTC

V: TRBV6-5
size: NA
J: TRBJ1-2
D: NA
CDR3: CASSYAARLNYGYTF
DNA: TGTGCCAGCAGTTACGCGGCCAGACTTAACTATGGCTACACCTTC

V: TRBV6-2/TRBV6-3
size: NA
J: TRBJ2-4
D: NA
CDR3: CASSTDSKGVQYF
DNA: TGTGCCAGCAGTACGGACAGTAAAGGGGTTCAGTACTTC

V: TRBV6-1
size: NA
J: TRBJ1-6
D: NA
CDR3: CASSESGVKAPLHF
DNA: TGTGCCAGCAGTGAAAGCGGGGTAAAGGCACCCCTCCACTTT

V: TRBV9
size: NA
J: TRBJ2-7
D: TRBD1
CDR3: CASSVSGGEQYF
DNA: TGTGCCAGCAGTGTTTCAGGGGGCGAGCAGTACTTC

V: TRBV10-3
size: once
J: TRBJ2-7
D: TRBD2
CDR3: CAIGALAGAAYEQYF
DNA: TGTGCCATCGGGGCTCTAGCGGGAGCTGCCTACGAGCAGTACTTC

V: TRBV2
size: NA
J: TRBJ2-7
D: NA
CDR3: CASSGPGQGAAGYEQYF
DNA: TGTGCCAGCAGTGGCCCGGGGCAGGGAGCGGCGGGATACGAGCAGTACTTC

V: TRBV15
size: NA
J: TRBJ1-5
D: NA
CDR3: CATSSQGSFSNQPQHF
DNA: TGTGCCACCAGCTCCCAGGGTTCCTTCAGCAATCAGCCCCAGCATTTT

V: TRBV7-2
size: NA
J: TRBJ2-7
D: NA
CDR3: CASSLIGHSYEQYF
DNA: TGTGCCAGCAGCTTAATCGGACACTCTTACGAGCAGTACTTC

V: TRBV30
size: NA
J: TRBJ1-4
D: NA
CDR3: CAWSDPTDYSTNEKLFF
DNA: TGTGCCTGGAGTGATCCAACCGACTACTCAACTAATGAAAAACTGTTTTTT

V: TRBV3-1/TRBV3-2
size: NA
J: TRBJ1-1
D: NA
CDR3: CASSQAGQTLNTEAFF
DNA: TGTGCCAGCAGCCAAGCTGGACAGACCTTGAACACTGAAGCTTTCTTT

V: TRBV4-1
size: NA
J: TRBJ2-5
D: TRBD2
CDR3: CASSQVGGGAWETQYF
DNA: TGCGCCAGCAGCCAAGTCGGCGGGGGGGCCTGGGAGACCCAGTACTTC

V: TRBV19
size: NA
J: TRBJ2-6
D: NA
CDR3: CASSIGAAGANVLTF
DNA: TGTGCCAGTAGTATAGGAGCGGCTGGGGCCAACGTCCTGACTTTC

V: TRBV30
size: NA
J: TRBJ2-5
D: NA
CDR3: CAWSYGETQYF
DNA: TGTGCCTGGAGTTACGGAGAGACCCAGTACTTC

V: TRBV7-9
size: once
J: TRBJ2-1
D: TRBD2
CDR3: CASSPRTSLSGNEQFF
DNA: TGTGCCAGCAGCCCCCGGACTAGCCTATCAGGCAATGAGCAGTTCTTC

V: TRBV4-2
size: NA
J: TRBJ2-7
D: TRBD2
CDR3: CASSQDSEAGGIYEQYF
DNA: TGTGCCAGCAGCCAAGATTCGGAAGCGGGAGGAATCTACGAGCAGTACTTC

V: TRBV13
size: NA
J: TRBJ2-3
D: NA
CDR3: CASSQTGEFTDTQYF
DNA: TGTGCCAGCAGCCAAACTGGAGAGTTCACAGATACGCAGTATTTT

V: TRBV27
size: NA
J: TRBJ2-1
D: TRBD2
CDR3: CASSRDSGGYNEQFF
DNA: TGTGCCAGCAGTCGGGATAGCGGGGGGTACAATGAGCAGTTCTTC

V: TRBV11-3
size: NA
J: TRBJ2-7
D: NA
CDR3: CASSLSSGEYEQYF
DNA: TGTGCCAGCAGCTTAAGTTCAGGGGAATACGAGCAGTACTTC

V: TRBV30
size: NA
J: TRBJ1-1
D: TRBD1
CDR3: CAWRGDRAWEAFF
DNA: TGTGCCTGGAGGGGGGACAGGGCGTGGGAAGCTTTCTTT

V: TRBV27
size: NA
J: TRBJ1-5
D: NA
CDR3: CASSFRENSNQPQHF
DNA: TGTGCCAGCAGTTTTAGGGAGAATAGCAATCAGCCCCAGCATTTT

V: TRBV19
size: NA
J: TRBJ2-3
D: TRBD2
CDR3: CASIPSGSTDTQYF
DNA: TGTGCCAGTATTCCTAGCGGTAGCACAGATACGCAGTATTTT

V: TRBV25-1
size: NA
J: TRBJ2-7
D: TRBD1
CDR3: CASSEFGTGTYEQYF
DNA: TGTGCCAGCAGTGAATTTGGGACAGGGACCTACGAGCAGTACTTC

V: TRBV5-1
size: NA
J: TRBJ1-5
D: NA
CDR3: CASRLAAGQPQHF
DNA: TGCGCCAGCAGGTTGGCAGCGGGTCAGCCCCAGCATTTT

V: TRBV27
size: NA
J: TRBJ1-2
D: TRBD1
CDR3: CASSPLTVHGQGKKGYTF
DNA: TGTGCCAGCAGTCCCTTAACCGTCCACGGACAGGGGAAGAAGGGCTACACCTTC

V: TRBV6-6
size: NA
J: TRBJ1-3
D: NA
CDR3: CASSRTATRNTIYF
DNA: TGTGCCAGCAGCCGAACAGCGACTAGAAACACCATATATTTT

V: TRBV4-2
size: NA
J: TRBJ1-6
D: NA
CDR3: CASTFRDNYNSPLHF
DNA: TGTGCCAGCACCTTCCGGGACAACTATAATTCACCCCTCCACTTT

V: TRBV6-5
size: NA
J: TRBJ1-5
D: NA
CDR3: CASSLDSSNQPQHF
DNA: TGTGCCAGCAGCTTGGACAGCAGCAATCAGCCCCAGCATTTT

V: TRBV7-9
size: NA
J: TRBJ2-1
D: NA
CDR3: CASSLNRVSYNEQFF
DNA: TGTGCCAGCAGCTTAAACAGGGTTTCCTACAATGAGCAGTTCTTC

V: TRBV10-3
size: NA
J: TRBJ2-1
D: NA
CDR3: CAISEPLDSREQFF
DNA: TGTGCCATCAGTGAGCCGCTGGACAGCCGGGAGCAGTTCTTC

V: TRBV18
size: NA
J: TRBJ2-1
D: TRBD2
CDR3: CASSTRVAGGDEQFF
DNA: TGTGCCAGCTCAACCAGGGTAGCGGGAGGCGATGAGCAGTTCTTC

V: TRBV4-3
size: NA
J: TRBJ2-1
D: TRBD2
CDR3: CASSRSGTSGSNEQFF
DNA: TGCGCCAGCAGCCGCTCCGGGACTAGCGGGAGTAATGAGCAGTTCTTC

V: TRBV10-3
size: NA
J: TRBJ2-5
D: TRBD1
CDR3: CAISEFKTGQETQYF
DNA: TGTGCCATCAGTGAGTTCAAGACAGGGCAAGAGACCCAGTACTTC

V: TRBV6-2/TRBV6-3
size: NA
J: TRBJ1-1
D: TRBD1
CDR3: CASRPNSDRGKEAFF
DNA: TGTGCCAGCAGGCCTAATTCGGACAGGGGAAAGGAAGCTTTCTTT

V: TRBV6-5
size: NA
J: TRBJ2-5
D: NA
CDR3: CASRFRDSTQETQYF
DNA: TGTGCCAGCAGATTCCGGGACTCGACCCAAGAGACCCAGTACTTC